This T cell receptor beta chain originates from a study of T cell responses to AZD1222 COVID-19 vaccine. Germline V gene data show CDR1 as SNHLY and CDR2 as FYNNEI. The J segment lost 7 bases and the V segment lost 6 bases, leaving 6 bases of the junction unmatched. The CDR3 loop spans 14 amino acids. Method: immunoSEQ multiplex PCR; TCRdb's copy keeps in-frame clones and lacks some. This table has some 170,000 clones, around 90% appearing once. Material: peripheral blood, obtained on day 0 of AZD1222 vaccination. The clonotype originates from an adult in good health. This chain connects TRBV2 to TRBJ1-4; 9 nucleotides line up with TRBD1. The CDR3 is CASRATGGIEKLFF. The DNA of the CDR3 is TGTGCCAGCAGGGCGACAGGGGGTATTGAAAAACTGTTTTTT.